What follows is one T cell receptor (beta chain) and its context. Its antigen is unidentified. The data were obtained in a study of beta chain features in type 1 diabetes. Looked up from germline, CDR1 is SGHTA and CDR2 is FQGTGA. V shed 5 bases, J shed 6 bases, and the junction held 4 bases outside the gene matches. CDR3 length equals 14 residues. CD4+ naive, central memory, regulatory and stem cell-like memory subsets were isolated by sorting on CD45RO/CCR7/CD25/CD127/CD95/CD27. General observations from the study: Patients with type 1 diabetes showed fewer VDJ junction insertions and more deletions. PCR might favor shorter templates, equally in patients and controls.

Investigators reverse transcribed all isolated RNA, so they sequenced expressed TCRB transcripts. Only in-frame clones appear in the TCRdb table, and some are missing; sequencing was by immunoSEQ multiplex PCR. The data contain under 900,000 clones, roughly 15% of them singletons. V gene TRBV7-3 combines with J gene TRBJ2-7, with TRBD2 matching 13 bases. The sample comprised naive CD4+ T cells from blood. The TCR sequence derives from a woman aged 18-29 years in good health. Here the CDR3 reads CASSRTSGSSEQYF. The CDR3 DNA reads as TGTGCCAGCAGCCGGACTAGCGGGAGTAGCGAGCAGTACTTC.